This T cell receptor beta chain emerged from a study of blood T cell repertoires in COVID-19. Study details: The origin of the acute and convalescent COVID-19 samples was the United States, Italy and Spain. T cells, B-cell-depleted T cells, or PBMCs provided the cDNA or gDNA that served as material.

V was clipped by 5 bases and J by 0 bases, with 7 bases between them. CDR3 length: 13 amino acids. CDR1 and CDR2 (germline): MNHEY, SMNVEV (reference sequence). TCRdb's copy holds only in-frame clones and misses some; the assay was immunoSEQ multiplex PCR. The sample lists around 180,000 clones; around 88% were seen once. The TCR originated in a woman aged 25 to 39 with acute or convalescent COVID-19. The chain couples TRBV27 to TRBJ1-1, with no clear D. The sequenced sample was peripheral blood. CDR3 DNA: TGTGCCAGCAGTAACGGGATGAACACTGAAGCTTTCTTT. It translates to CASSNGMNTEAFF.